This T cell receptor beta chain was sequenced in a study of OX40 agonist ivuxolimab in advanced cancers. Study background: Cohort: roughly 80% men, mean age about 60, aged about 23 to 80.

Assay used: immunoSEQ multiplex PCR; TCRdb lists only in-frame clones, some missing. Of under 60,000 clones in the sample, 80% to 90% were seen once. Comments on this clone: The target antigen is unknown.

The CDR3 runs 16 residues. Unmatched junction bases numbered 6, after V lost 1 base and J lost 4 bases. CDR1 is SGHTA and CDR2 is FQGNSA in the germline V gene. Study results and limitations: There was clonal expansion of CD4+ and CD8+ blood T cells by week 6 at 0.1 to 3.0 mg/kg.

The sample in question was CD4+ or CD8+ T cells sorted from blood, obtained in a trial of the OX40 agonist ivuxolimab. This receptor was taken from an adult with an advanced solid tumor such as melanoma, head and neck, liver or kidney cancer. The chain joins TRBV7-2 to TRBJ2-7; TRBD1 agrees at 11 bases. Written as DNA, the CDR3 is TGTGCCAGCAGCTTAGGGGGGACAGGGGGAAAGTACGAGCAGTACTTC. It is translated as CASSLGGTGGKYEQYF.